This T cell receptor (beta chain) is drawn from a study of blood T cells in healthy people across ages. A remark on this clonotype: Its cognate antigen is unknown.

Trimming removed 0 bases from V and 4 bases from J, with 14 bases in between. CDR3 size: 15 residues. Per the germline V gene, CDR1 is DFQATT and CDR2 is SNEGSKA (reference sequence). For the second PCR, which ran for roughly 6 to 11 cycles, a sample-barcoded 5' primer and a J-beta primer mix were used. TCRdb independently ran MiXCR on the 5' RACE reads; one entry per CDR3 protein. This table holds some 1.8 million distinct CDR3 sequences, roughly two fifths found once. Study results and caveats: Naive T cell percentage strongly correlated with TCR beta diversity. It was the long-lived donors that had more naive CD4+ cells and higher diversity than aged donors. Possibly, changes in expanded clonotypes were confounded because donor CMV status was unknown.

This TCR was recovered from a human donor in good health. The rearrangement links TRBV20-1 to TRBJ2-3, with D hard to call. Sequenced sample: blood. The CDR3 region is CSARDPLVSADTQYF. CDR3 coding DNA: TGCAGTGCTAGAGACCCCCTAGTGTCCGCAGATACGCAGTATTTT.